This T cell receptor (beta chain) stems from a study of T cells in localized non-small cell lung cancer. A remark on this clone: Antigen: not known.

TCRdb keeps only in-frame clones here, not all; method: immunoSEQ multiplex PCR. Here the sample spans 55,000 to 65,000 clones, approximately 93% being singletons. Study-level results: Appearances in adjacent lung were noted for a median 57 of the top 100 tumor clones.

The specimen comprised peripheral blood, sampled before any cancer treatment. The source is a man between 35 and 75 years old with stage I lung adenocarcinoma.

The CDR3 DNA sequence: TGTGCCAGCAGAGTACTGACGGGCAATCAGCCCCAGCATTTT. The encoded protein is CASRVLTGNQPQHF. This rearrangement joins TRBV6-1 to TRBJ1-5; D ambiguous. V lost 6 bases to trimming and J lost 2 bases, with 11 bases between them. The CDR3 has 14 amino acids. Germline-derived CDR1 and CDR2 are MNHNS and SASEGT.